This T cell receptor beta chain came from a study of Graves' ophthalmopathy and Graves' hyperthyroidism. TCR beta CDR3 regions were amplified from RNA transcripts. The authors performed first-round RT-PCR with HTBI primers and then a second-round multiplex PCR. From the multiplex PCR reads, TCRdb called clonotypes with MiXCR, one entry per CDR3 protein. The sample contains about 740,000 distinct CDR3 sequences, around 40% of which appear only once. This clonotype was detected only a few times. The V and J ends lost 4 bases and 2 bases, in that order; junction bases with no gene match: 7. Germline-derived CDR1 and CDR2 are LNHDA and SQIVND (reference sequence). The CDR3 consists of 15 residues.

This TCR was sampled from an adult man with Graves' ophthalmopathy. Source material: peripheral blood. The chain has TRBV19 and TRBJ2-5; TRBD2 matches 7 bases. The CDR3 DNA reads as TGTGCCAGTAGTACCCGGAGCGGGATGCAAGAGACCCAGTACTTC. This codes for CASSTRSGMQETQYF.